This entry lists 2 T cell receptor beta chains sequenced from one sample in a study of shared clonotypes between healthy human individuals. Sequencing used immunoSEQ multiplex PCR; TCRdb keeps in-frame clones, though not all of them. The sample holds about 1.1 million clones, around 78% seen once. The specimen sequenced was memory CD4+ T cells from PBMCs. Subset of the sample: CD45RA-negative fraction. The receptors here all came from a man aged 18 to 29 in good health. Some clones in this sample may be carry-over from other donors' samples.

V usage is TRBV19 and J usage is TRBJ1-1; the D is unclear. From germline, CDR1 is LNHDA and CDR2 SQIVND (reference sequence). V lost 3 bases, J lost 1 base, and 12 bases lay in between. This CDR3 is built from 15 residues. Here the CDR3 reads CASSMTGRENTEAFF. The CDR3 nucleotides are TGTGCCAGTAGTATGACTGGAAGAGAGAACACTGAAGCTTTCTTT.

The V gene is TRBV7-3, the J gene TRBJ2-1; 7 bases fit TRBD2. The germline V gene has CDR1 SGHTA and CDR2 FQGTGA. Losses at the gene ends were 4 bases for V and 4 bases for J; bases not matched to a gene: 4. The CDR3 length is 14 residues. CDR3 DNA: TGTGCCAGCAGCTCCGGGACTACGTACAATGAGCAGTTCTTC. Protein sequence: CASSSGTTYNEQFF.